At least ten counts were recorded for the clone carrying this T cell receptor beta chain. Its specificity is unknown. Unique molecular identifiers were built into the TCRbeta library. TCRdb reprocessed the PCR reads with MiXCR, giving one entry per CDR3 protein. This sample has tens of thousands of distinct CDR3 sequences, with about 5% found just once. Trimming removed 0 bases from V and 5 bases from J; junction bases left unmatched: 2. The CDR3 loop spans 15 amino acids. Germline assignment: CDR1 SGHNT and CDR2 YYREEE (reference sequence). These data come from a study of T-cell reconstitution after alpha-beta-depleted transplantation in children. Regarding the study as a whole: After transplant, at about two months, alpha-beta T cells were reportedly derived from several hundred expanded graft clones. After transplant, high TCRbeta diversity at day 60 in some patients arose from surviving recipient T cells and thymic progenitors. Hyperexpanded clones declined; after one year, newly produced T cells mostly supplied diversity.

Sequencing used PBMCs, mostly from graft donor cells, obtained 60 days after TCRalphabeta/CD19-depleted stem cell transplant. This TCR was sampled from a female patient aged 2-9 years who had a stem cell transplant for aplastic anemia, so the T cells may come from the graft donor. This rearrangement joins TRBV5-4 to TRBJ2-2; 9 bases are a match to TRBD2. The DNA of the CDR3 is TGTGCCAGCAGCTTGGCGGGACTAGCAACCGGGGAGCTGTTTTTT. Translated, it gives CASSLAGLATGELFF.